The 31 T cell receptor beta chains below were found in one sample sequenced in a study of T cell responses to AZD1222 COVID-19 vaccine. TCRdb's copy holds only in-frame clones and misses some; the assay was immunoSEQ multiplex PCR. The sample records some 120,000 clones, approximately 83% being singletons. Here the sequenced sample was peripheral blood, taken on day 0 of AZD1222 vaccination. The source is an adult in good health.

The CDR3 spells CASSLGLETQYF. The CDR3 DNA reads TGTGCCAGCAGCCTAGGGCTGGAGACCCAGTACTTC. V and J are TRBV7-8 and TRBJ2-5; D gene unclear. The CDR3 totals 12 residues. The V gene's germline CDR1 is SGHVS and CDR2 FQNEAQ. V was clipped by 5 bases and J by 5 bases, with 9 bases between them.

The V call is TRBV19, the J call TRBJ1-4; 7 positions match TRBD1. This CDR3 spans 20 amino acids. The V gene end was trimmed by 2 bases and the J gene end by 4 bases; junction bases not matched to a gene: 19. Per the germline V gene, CDR1 is LNHDA and CDR2 is SQIVND (reference sequence). The CDR3 loop reads CASSIPPHRGGGGDNEKLFF. The CDR3 DNA is TGTGCCAGTAGTATACCTCCACACAGGGGTGGAGGCGGTGATAATGAAAAACTGTTTTTT.

The CDR3 here is CASRPLVGGIYGYTF. The CDR3 region has the DNA TGTGCCAGCAGGCCTTTGGTAGGGGGAATTTATGGCTACACCTTC. This chain uses TRBV28 with TRBJ1-2, with TRBD1 as a possible D gene (6 bases). The CDR3 runs to 15 residues. CDR1 and CDR2 from the germline V gene are MDHEN and SYDVKM. Trimming removed 6 bases from V and 5 bases from J, with 19 bases in between.

The chain has TRBV2 and TRBJ1-1; D remains unclear. This CDR3 has 12 amino acids. V gave up 6 bases and J gave up 0 bases, with 5 bases separating them. Germline assignment: CDR1 SNHLY and CDR2 FYNNEI. The DNA for the CDR3 is TGTGCCAGCAGGATTATGAACACTGAAGCTTTCTTT. Translated, it gives CASRIMNTEAFF.

CDR3 loop: CATSDTGASYNEQFF. CDR3 bases: TGTGCCACCAGTGACACGGGTGCTAGCTACAATGAGCAGTTCTTC. V is TRBV24-1 and J is TRBJ2-1; unclear D gene. Germline CDR1 and CDR2: KGHDR and SFDVKD. The CDR3 covers 15 residues. The V and J ends lost 4 bases and 3 bases respectively, with 12 bases between them.

The DNA for the CDR3 is TGTGCCAGCTCACGGGGCGCGGGCAATCAGCCCCAGCATTTT. It specifies CASSRGAGNQPQHF. The chain recombines TRBV18 with TRBJ1-5, with D maybe TRBD1 (5 bases). Trimming pared 4 bases from V and 2 bases from J, leaving 9 bases between. CDR1 KGHSH and CDR2 LQKENI come from the germline V gene. This CDR3 contains 14 residues.

This clone was detected only a few times. The V and J genes are TRBV2 and TRBJ2-1, with 10 bases identical to TRBD2. J lost 4 bases, V lost 1 base, and 4 bases had no gene match. Germline-derived CDR1 and CDR2 are SNHLY and FYNNEI. The length of the CDR3 is 16 residues. The CDR3: CASSEGQRGGYNEQFF. The DNA of the CDR3 is TGTGCCAGCAGTGAAGGACAGCGGGGGGGTTACAATGAGCAGTTCTTC.

This chain connects TRBV14 to TRBJ2-1, with TRBD2 matching over 7 bases. CDR1 SGHDN and CDR2 FVKESK come from the germline V gene. This CDR3 contains 16 residues. The V segment lost 1 base and the J segment 5 bases; nucleotides outside the gene matches: 8. CDR3 amino acids: CASSQGGSLRDNEQFF. The CDR3 DNA sequence: TGTGCCAGCAGCCAAGGCGGGAGTTTAAGGGACAATGAGCAGTTCTTC.

V is TRBV19 and J is TRBJ1-5; possibly TRBD1 for D (6 bases). The CDR3 length is 14 residues. The germline V and J ends were trimmed by 6 bases and 2 bases, with 11 bases remaining between them. The V gene's germline CDR1 is LNHDA and CDR2 SQIVND (reference sequence). CDR3 DNA sequence: TGTGCCAGTAGCACGGGACAACGCAATCAGCCCCAGCATTTT. Amino acid sequence: CASSTGQRNQPQHF.

The genes are TRBV28 and TRBJ2-7, with TRBD1 matching 10 bases. J was trimmed by 7 bases and V by 6 bases; bases with no gene match: 15. The V gene's germline CDR1 is MDHEN and CDR2 SYDVKM. The CDR3 is 16 residues long. The CDR3 coding sequence is TGTGCCAGCAGAACCCGACCGGGACAGGGGATCGGGGAGCAGTACTTC. The encoded protein is CASRTRPGQGIGEQYF.

The V call is TRBV6-5, the J call TRBJ2-1; D might be TRBD2 (6 bases). This CDR3 contains 14 residues. Germline V gene lookup returns CDR1 MNHEY and CDR2 SVGAGI. V was shortened by 7 bases and J by 4 bases, with 14 bases between the two germline ends. CDR3 residues: CASIRTGLYNEQFF. In DNA, the CDR3 is TGTGCCAGCATTCGAACGGGACTTTACAATGAGCAGTTCTTC.

The chain joins TRBV5-1 to TRBJ1-4; 9 nucleotides align to TRBD1. V was pared by 4 bases and J by 4 bases, with 2 bases of the junction left unmatched. The CDR3 has 14 amino acids. Germline loops: CDR1 SGHRS, CDR2 YFSETQ. The CDR3 region has the DNA TGCGCCAGCAGCAGGACAGGGGATAATGAAAAACTGTTTTTT. It yields the protein CASSRTGDNEKLFF.

This rearrangement joins TRBV7-8 to TRBJ2-2; D is undetermined. Trimming cost V 4 bases and J 7 bases, with 4 bases left between them. CDR1 and CDR2 from the germline V gene are SGHVS and FQNEAQ. The CDR3 extends over 11 amino acids. The CDR3: CASSSGGELFF. CDR3 nucleotides: TGTGCCAGCAGCTCAGGCGGGGAGCTGTTTTTT.

The rearrangement uses TRBV19 and TRBJ1-2, with D unclear. This CDR3 is 13 amino acids long. V was shortened by 3 bases and J by 4 bases, with 9 bases between the two germline ends. Per the germline V gene, CDR1 is LNHDA and CDR2 is SQIVND (reference sequence). The CDR3 loop reads CASSIPAVYGYTF. CDR3 sequence (DNA): TGTGCCAGTAGTATCCCGGCGGTCTATGGCTACACCTTC. Full variable domain (outside the CDR3, taken from reference TRBV19 and TRBJ1-2): DGGITQSPKYLFRKEGQNVTLSCEQNLNHDAMYWYRQDPGQGLRLIYYSQIVNDFQKGDIAEGYSVSREKKESFPLTVTSAQKNPTAFYLCASSIPAVYGYTFGSGTRLTVV.

The chain's CDR3 is CASSYSYEQYF. The CDR3 DNA is TGCGCCAGCAGCTATTCCTACGAGCAGTACTTC. The chain recombines TRBV5-1 with TRBJ2-7, with D unresolved. Germline assignment: CDR1 SGHRS and CDR2 YFSETQ. The CDR3 loop spans 11 amino acids. V shed 3 bases and J shed 1 base, with 2 bases lying between them.

This clone was detected only a few times. This chain connects TRBV7-2 to TRBJ1-5; D gene unclear. The CDR3 has 13 amino acids. V was cut by 3 bases and J by 5 bases, with 8 bases left in between. Germline CDR1 and CDR2: SGHTA and FQGNSA. The CDR3 DNA follows: TGTGCCAGCAGCTTCGTTTCCGATCAGCCCCAGCATTTT. Its translation: CASSFVSDQPQHF.

The rearrangement links TRBV5-8 to TRBJ2-3; the match to TRBD1 covers 7 bases. The CDR3 runs to 15 residues. In germline, CDR1 is SGHTS, CDR2 YDEGEE. V shed 0 bases and J 4 bases; nucleotides not matched to a gene: 5. CDR3 residues: CASSLDRGLADTQYF. The CDR3 DNA reads as TGTGCCAGCAGCTTGGACAGGGGTTTAGCAGATACGCAGTATTTT. The full variable domain, in which reference TRBV5-8 and TRBJ2-3 provide the parts outside the CDR3, is EAGVTQSPTHLIKTRGQQATLRCSPISGHTSVYWYQQALGLGLQFLLWYDEGEERNRGNFPPRFSGRQFPNYSSELNVNALELEDSALYLCASSLDRGLADTQYFGPGTRLTVL.

V and J are TRBV2 and TRBJ1-5; 7 nucleotides align to TRBD1. Germline lookup yields CDR1 SNHLY and CDR2 FYNNEI. The CDR3 is made up of 14 amino acids. Trimming took 3 bases from V and 6 from J; bases not matched to a gene: 5. CDR3 nucleotide sequence: TGTGCCAGCAGTGAGGCGGCAGGGGGTCAGCCCCAGCATTTT. Amino acids: CASSEAAGGQPQHF.

The chain is built from TRBV18 and TRBJ1-3; 9 nucleotides align to TRBD1. The CDR3 is 16 amino acids. J was trimmed by 4 bases and V by 3 bases; bases with no gene match: 7. Germline assignment: CDR1 KGHSH and CDR2 LQKENI. In DNA, the CDR3 is TGTGCCAGCTCACCGATGGGACAGGGAGCAGGAAACACCATATATTTT. Translation gives CASSPMGQGAGNTIYF.

In DNA, the CDR3 is TGTGCCAGCAGCGTAGACGGAAACCAGCCCCAGCATTTT. It specifies CASSVDGNQPQHF. The chain uses TRBV9 and TRBJ1-5; D is unclear. Germline V lookup: CDR1 SGDLS, CDR2 YYNGEE. There are 13 residues in the CDR3. Trimming cost V 0 bases and J 7 bases, with 8 bases left between them.

This clone was counted a few times. This chain uses TRBV19 with TRBJ1-5; possible D gene TRBD1, 5 bases. CDR1 and CDR2 (germline): LNHDA, SQIVND (reference sequence). The CDR3 spans 14 residues. The V end was cut by 5 bases, the J end by 2 bases, with 10 bases between. CDR3 sequence: CASSLRGRNQPQHF. The CDR3, as DNA: TGTGCCAGTAGTCTCCGGGGCCGCAATCAGCCCCAGCATTTT.

The chain uses TRBV6-6 and TRBJ1-1; D is undetermined. Germline V lookup: CDR1 MNHNY, CDR2 SVGAGI (reference sequence). The length of the CDR3 is 15 residues. V lost 0 bases and J 1 base, leaving 9 bases between the germline ends. Here the CDR3 reads CASSYSGRPNTEAFF. The CDR3 region has the DNA TGTGCCAGCAGTTACTCGGGCAGGCCGAACACTGAAGCTTTCTTT.

This chain links TRBV3-1 (or the pseudogene TRBV3-2) with TRBJ2-6; D gene ambiguous. Looked up from germline, CDR1 is LGHDT and CDR2 is YNNKEL (reference sequence). The V end lost 4 bases, the J end lost 1 base, and 2 bases lay between the germline ends. This CDR3 spans 13 amino acids. As DNA, the CDR3 is TGTGCCAGCAGCCCATCTGGGGCCAACGTCCTGACTTTC. This codes for CASSPSGANVLTF.

This clone was seen a few times. The chain has TRBV18 and TRBJ1-1; D is perhaps TRBD1 (6 bases). Germline-derived CDR1 and CDR2 are KGHSH and LQKENI. The CDR3 length is 16 residues. Deletions cut 2 bases from V and 1 base from J, with 14 bases between. CDR3 loop: CASSPTGSTKNTEAFF. CDR3 bases: TGTGCCAGCTCACCAACAGGGTCCACAAAGAACACTGAAGCTTTCTTT.

The chain uses TRBV5-6 and TRBJ1-3, with 8 bases aligning to TRBD1. The CDR3 has 16 residues. The ends lost 4 bases at V and 4 bases at J; junction bases unmatched: 10. CDR1 is SGHDT and CDR2 is YYEEEE in the germline V gene. The CDR3 is CASSGEHRGKGNTIYF. CDR3 nucleotide sequence: TGTGCCAGCAGCGGGGAACACAGGGGGAAAGGAAACACCATATATTTT.

V usage is TRBV5-1 and J usage is TRBJ2-7, with 8 bases aligning to TRBD1. The germline gives CDR1 SGHRS, CDR2 YFSETQ. With V trimmed by 2 bases and J by 5 bases, 9 bases remained unmatched. This CDR3 spans 15 amino acids. CDR3 residues: CASSFEGQGWDEQYF. In DNA, the CDR3 is TGCGCCAGCAGCTTTGAAGGACAGGGATGGGACGAGCAGTACTTC.

The chain employs TRBV19 and TRBJ2-3; 7 bases match TRBD1. Germline V CDR1 and CDR2: LNHDA, SQIVND (reference sequence). The CDR3 has 17 residues. The V segment lost 4 bases and the J segment 0 bases; nucleotides outside the gene matches: 10. CDR3 residues: CASSKRQGSISTDTQYF. The CDR3 nucleotides read TGTGCCAGTAGTAAAAGACAGGGATCCATCAGCACAGATACGCAGTATTTT.

The chain recombines TRBV18 with TRBJ2-7, with D perhaps matching TRBD1 (5 bases). The ends were cut back, 6 bases at V and 0 bases at J, with 15 bases in the middle. This CDR3 has 15 residues. The germline V gene has CDR1 KGHSH and CDR2 LQKENI. This CDR3 reads CASSPNNQGSYEQYF. CDR3 in DNA: TGTGCCAGCTCTCCCAACAATCAGGGCTCCTACGAGCAGTACTTC.

The table lists this clone with a few counts. The chain employs TRBV11-3 and TRBJ2-5, with 7 bases identical to TRBD1. The germline gives CDR1 SGHNT, CDR2 YENEEA. The trim removed 5 bases at V and 3 bases at J, leaving 6 bases unmatched. The CDR3 runs to 14 residues. The CDR3 region is CASSAGTAEETQYF. CDR3 DNA sequence: TGTGCCAGCAGCGCCGGGACAGCTGAAGAGACCCAGTACTTC. The full variable domain, its missing parts supplied by reference TRBV11-3 and TRBJ2-5, is EAGVVQSPRYKIIEKKQPVAFWCNPISGHNTLYWYLQNLGQGPELLIRYENEEAVDDSQLPKDRFSAERLKGVDSTLKIQPAELGDSAVYLCASSAGTAEETQYFGPGTRLLVL.

This chain joins TRBV19 and TRBJ2-7; 14 bases are shared with TRBD2. This CDR3 spans 17 amino acids. Germline CDR1 reads LNHDA; CDR2 reads SQIVND (reference sequence). Germline trimming cut 5 bases from V and 6 bases from J; bases unmatched to any gene: 12. CDR3 sequence (DNA): TGTGCCAGTAGTGAACCGGGACTAGCGGGAGCCCCCTCCGAGCAGTACTTC. Protein product: CASSEPGLAGAPSEQYF.

This clone was picked up one time. V usage is TRBV18 and J usage is TRBJ1-5; D is uncertain. CDR1 is KGHSH and CDR2 is LQKENI in the germline V gene. The CDR3 extends over 13 amino acids. Trimming removed 2 bases at V and 4 bases at J, with 6 bases between. The DNA for the CDR3 is TGTGCCAGCTCACCAGACCAGAATCAGCCCCAGCATTTT. Translated: CASSPDQNQPQHF.